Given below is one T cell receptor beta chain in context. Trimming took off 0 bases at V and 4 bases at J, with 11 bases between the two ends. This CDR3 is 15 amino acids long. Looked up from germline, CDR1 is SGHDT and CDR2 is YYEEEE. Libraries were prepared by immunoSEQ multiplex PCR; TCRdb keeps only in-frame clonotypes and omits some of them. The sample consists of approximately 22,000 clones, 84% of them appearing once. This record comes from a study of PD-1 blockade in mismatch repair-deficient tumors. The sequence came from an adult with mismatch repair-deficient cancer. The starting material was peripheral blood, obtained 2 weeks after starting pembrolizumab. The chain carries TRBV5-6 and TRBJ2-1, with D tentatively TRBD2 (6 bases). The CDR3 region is CASSLVRDQYNEQFF. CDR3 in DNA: TGTGCCAGCAGCTTGGTGCGGGACCAATACAATGAGCAGTTCTTC.